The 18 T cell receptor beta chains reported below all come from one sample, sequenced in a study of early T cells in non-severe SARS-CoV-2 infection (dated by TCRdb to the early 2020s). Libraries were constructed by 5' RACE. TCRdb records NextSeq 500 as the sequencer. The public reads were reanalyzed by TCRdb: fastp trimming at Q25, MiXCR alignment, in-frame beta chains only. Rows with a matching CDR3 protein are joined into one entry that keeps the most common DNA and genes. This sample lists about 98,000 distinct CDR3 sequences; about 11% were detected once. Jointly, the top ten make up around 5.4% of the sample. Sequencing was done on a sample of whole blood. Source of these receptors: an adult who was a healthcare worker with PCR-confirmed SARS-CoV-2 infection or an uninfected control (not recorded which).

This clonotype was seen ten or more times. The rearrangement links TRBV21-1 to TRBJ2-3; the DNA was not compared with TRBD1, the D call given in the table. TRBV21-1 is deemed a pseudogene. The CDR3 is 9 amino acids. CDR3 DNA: TGTGCCAGCATTGGGGGTAGTGGTTTT. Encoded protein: CASIGGSGF.

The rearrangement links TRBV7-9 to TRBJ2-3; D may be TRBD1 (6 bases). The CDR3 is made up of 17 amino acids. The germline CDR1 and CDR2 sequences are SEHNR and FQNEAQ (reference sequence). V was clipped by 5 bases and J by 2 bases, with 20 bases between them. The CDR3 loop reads CASSPTRTRGDTDTQYF. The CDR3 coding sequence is TGTGCCAGCAGCCCTACCCGGACCAGGGGCGACACAGATACGCAGTATTTT.

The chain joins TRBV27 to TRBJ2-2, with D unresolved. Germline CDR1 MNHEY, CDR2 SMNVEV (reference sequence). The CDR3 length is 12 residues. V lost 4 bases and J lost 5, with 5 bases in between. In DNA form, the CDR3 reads TGTGCCAGCAGTTCCAAGACCGGGGAGCTGTTTTTT. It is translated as CASSSKTGELFF.

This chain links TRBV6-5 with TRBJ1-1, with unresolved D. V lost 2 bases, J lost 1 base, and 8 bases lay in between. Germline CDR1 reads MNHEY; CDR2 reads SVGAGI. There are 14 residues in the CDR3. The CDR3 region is CASSYGSANTEAFF. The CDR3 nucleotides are TGTGCCAGCAGTTACGGGTCAGCGAACACTGAAGCTTTCTTT.

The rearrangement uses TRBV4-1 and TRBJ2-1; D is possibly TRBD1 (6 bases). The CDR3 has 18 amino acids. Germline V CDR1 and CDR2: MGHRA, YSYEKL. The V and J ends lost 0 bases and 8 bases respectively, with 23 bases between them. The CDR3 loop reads CASSQDFGTPNHRDEQFF. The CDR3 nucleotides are TGCGCCAGCAGCCAAGATTTTGGGACACCAAACCACCGCGATGAGCAGTTCTTC.

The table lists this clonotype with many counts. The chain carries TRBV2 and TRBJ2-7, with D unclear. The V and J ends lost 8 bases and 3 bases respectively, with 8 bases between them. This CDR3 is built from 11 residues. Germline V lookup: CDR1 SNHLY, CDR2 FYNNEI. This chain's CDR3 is CASFQNYEQYF. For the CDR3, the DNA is TGTGCCAGCTTCCAAAACTACGAGCAGTACTTC.

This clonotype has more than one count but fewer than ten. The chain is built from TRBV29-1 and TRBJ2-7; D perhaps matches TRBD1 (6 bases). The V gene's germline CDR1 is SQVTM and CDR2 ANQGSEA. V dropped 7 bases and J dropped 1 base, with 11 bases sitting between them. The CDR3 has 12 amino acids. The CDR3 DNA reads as TGCAGCGCCCGGGACACTTCCTACGAGCAGTACTTC. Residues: CSARDTSYEQYF.

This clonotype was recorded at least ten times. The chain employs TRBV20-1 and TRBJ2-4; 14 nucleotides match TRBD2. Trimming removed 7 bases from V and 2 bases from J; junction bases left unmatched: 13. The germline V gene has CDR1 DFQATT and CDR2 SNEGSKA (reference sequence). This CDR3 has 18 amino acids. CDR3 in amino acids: CSGGSGLAGVGPKNIQYF. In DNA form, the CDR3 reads TGCAGTGGGGGATCGGGACTAGCGGGAGTTGGGCCCAAAAACATTCAGTACTTC.

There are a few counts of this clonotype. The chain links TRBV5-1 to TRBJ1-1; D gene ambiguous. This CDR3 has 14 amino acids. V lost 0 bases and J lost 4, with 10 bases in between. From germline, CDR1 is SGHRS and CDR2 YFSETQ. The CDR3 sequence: CASSLAQVGTEAFF. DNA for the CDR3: TGCGCCAGCAGCTTGGCCCAGGTGGGCACTGAAGCTTTCTTT.

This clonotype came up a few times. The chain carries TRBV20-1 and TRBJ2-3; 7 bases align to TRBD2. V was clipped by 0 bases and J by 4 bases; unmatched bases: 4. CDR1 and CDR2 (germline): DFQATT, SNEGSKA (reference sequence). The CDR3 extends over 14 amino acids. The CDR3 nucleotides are TGCAGTGCTAGAGATCTAGGACTAGCAGATACGCAGTATTTT. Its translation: CSARDLGLADTQYF.

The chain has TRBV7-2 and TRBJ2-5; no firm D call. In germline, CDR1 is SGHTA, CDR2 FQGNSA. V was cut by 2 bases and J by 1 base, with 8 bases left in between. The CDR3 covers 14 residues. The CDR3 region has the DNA TGTGCCAGCAGCTTATCGGTCTTCCAAGAGACCCAGTACTTC. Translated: CASSLSVFQETQYF.

The CDR3 coding sequence is TGCAGCGCTGGGGGACTAGCGGGAGAGGATGAGCAGTTCTTC. It encodes CSAGGLAGEDEQFF. The chain uses TRBV29-1 and TRBJ2-1; 14 bases align to TRBD2. This CDR3 has 14 amino acids. The ends lost 7 bases at V and 8 bases at J; junction bases unmatched: 7. The germline V gene has CDR1 SQVTM and CDR2 ANQGSEA.

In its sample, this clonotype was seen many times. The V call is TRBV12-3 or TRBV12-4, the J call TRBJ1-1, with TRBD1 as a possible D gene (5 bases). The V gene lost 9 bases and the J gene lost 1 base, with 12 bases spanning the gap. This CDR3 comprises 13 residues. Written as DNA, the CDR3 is TGTGCCAGTCTCAGCCAGGGGAACACTGAAGCTTTCTTT. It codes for CASLSQGNTEAFF.

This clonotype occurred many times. CDR3 protein: CASSLEQRYNEQFF. CDR3 in DNA: TGCGCCAGCAGCTTGGAACAGAGATACAATGAGCAGTTCTTC. The chain has TRBV5-1 and TRBJ2-1, with D uncertain. From germline, CDR1 is SGHRS and CDR2 YFSETQ. The CDR3 length is 14 residues. V lost 0 bases and J lost 4, with 8 bases in between.

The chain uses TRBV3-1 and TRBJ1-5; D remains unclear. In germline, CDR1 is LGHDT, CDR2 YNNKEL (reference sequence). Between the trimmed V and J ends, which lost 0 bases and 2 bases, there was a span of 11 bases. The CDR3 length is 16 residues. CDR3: CASSQDWGKGNQPQHF. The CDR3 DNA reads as TGTGCCAGCAGCCAAGATTGGGGTAAGGGCAATCAGCCCCAGCATTTT. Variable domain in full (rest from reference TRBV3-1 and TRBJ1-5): DTAVSQTPKYLVTQMGNDKSIKCEQNLGHDTMYWYKQDSKKFLKIMFSYNNKELIINETVPNRFSPKSPDKAHLNLHINSLELGDSAVYFCASSQDWGKGNQPQHFGDGTRLSIL.

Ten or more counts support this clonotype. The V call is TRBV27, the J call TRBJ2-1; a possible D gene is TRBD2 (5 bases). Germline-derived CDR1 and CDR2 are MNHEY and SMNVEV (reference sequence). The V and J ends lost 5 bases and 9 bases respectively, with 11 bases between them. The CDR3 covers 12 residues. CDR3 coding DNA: TGTGCCAGCAGTGTACGGAGGAGTGAGCAGTTCTTC. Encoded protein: CASSVRRSEQFF.

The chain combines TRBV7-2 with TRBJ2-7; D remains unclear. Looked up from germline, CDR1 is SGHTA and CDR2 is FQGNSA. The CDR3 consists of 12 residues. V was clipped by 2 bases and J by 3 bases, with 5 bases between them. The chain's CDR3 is CASSLLHYEQYF. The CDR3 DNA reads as TGTGCCAGCAGCTTACTCCACTACGAGCAGTACTTC.

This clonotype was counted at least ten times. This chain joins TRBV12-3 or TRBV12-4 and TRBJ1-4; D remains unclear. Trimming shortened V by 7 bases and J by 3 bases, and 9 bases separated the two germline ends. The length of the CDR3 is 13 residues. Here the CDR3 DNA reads TGTGCCAGCACCCAAGGCCCTAATGAAAAACTGTTTTTT. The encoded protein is CASTQGPNEKLFF.